The clone carrying this T cell receptor beta chain was found a few times. One end of the junction does not line up with germline, which may come from a read error. TCRdb re-derived calls from the reads in MiXCR, one entry per CDR3 protein. The table shows about 530,000 distinct CDR3 sequences, with 26% occurring only once. This entry comes from a study of T cell repertoires in cytomegalovirus infection. Sequencing used PBMCs. The clonotype comes from a human donor in good health (CMV status not recorded). Some clones in this sample may be carry-over from other donors' samples.

The CDR3 nucleotides read TGTGCCAGCAGCTCGTTTGCGGGGGGGCCAAGAGAGGCCCAGTACTTC. This gives the protein CASSSFAGGPREAQYF. This chain joins TRBV7-2 and TRBJ2-5; 9 bases fit TRBD2. The CDR3 totals 16 residues. CDR1 SGHTA and CDR2 FQGNSA come from the germline V gene.